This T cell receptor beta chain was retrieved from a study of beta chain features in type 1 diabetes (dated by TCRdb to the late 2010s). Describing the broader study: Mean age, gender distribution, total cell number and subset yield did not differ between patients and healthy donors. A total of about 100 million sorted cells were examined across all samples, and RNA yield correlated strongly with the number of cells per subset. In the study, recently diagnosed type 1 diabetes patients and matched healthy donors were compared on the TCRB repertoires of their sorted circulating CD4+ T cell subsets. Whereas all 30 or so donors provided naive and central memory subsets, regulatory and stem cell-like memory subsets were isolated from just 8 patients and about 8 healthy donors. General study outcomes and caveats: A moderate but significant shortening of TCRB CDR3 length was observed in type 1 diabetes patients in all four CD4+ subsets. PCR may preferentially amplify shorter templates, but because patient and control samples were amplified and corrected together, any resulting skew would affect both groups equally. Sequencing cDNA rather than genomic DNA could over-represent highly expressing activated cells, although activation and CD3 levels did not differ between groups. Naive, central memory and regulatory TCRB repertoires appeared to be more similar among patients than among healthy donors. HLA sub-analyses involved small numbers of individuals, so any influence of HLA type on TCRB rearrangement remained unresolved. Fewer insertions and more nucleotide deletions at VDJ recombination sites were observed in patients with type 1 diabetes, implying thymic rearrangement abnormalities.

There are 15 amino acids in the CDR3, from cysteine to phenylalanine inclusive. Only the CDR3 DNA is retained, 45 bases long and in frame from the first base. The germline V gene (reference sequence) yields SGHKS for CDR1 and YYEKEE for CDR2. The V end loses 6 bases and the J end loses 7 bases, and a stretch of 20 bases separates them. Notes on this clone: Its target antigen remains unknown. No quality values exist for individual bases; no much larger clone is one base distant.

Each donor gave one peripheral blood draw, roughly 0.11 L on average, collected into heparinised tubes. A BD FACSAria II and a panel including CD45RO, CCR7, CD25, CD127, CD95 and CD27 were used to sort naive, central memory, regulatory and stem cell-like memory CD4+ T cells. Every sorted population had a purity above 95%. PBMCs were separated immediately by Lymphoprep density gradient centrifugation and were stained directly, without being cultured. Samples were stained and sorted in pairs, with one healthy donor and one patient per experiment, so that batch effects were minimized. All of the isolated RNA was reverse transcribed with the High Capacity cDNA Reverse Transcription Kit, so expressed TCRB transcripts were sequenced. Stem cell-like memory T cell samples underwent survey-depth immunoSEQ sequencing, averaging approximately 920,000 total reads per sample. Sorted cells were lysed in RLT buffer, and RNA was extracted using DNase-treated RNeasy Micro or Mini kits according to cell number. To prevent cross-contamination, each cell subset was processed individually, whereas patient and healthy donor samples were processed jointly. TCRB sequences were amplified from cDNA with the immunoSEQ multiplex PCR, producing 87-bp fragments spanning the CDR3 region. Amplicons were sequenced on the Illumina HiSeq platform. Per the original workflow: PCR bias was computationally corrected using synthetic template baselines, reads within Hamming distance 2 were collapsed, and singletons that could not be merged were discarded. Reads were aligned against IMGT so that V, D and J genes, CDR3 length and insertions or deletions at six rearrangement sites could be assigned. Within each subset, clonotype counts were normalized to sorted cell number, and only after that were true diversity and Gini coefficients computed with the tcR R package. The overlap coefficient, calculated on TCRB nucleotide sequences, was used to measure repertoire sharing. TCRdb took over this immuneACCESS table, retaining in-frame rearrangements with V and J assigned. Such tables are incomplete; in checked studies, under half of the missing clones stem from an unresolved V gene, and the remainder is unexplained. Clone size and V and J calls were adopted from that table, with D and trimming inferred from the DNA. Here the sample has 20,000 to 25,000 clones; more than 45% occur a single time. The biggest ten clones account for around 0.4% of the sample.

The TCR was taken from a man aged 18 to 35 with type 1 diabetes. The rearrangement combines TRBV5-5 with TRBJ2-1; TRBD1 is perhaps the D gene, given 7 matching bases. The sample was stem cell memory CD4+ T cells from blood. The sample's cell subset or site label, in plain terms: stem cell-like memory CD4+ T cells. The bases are TGTGCCAGCACAGACGAGGGGGCGGGGTTGAATGAGCAGTTCTTC. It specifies CASTDEGAGLNEQFF.